A single sample is the source of the 27 T cell receptor beta chains below, sequenced in a study of shared clonotypes between healthy human individuals. The method was immunoSEQ multiplex PCR; TCRdb's version includes in-frame clones alone and lacks a portion of them. Of 400,000 to 500,000 clones listed, less than 80% are singletons. Input material: PBMCs. The receptors originated from a woman aged 40 to 50 in good health. Some clones in this sample may be carry-over from other donors' samples.

The sample holds a few counts of this clone. The V gene is TRBV4-2, the J gene TRBJ1-5; 12 nucleotides match TRBD1. This CDR3 contains 14 residues. With V trimmed by 8 bases and J by 3 bases, 2 bases remained unmatched. Germline V gene lookup returns CDR1 LGHNA and CDR2 YNFKEQ. DNA of the CDR3: TGTGCCAGCGGGACAGGGGGCCTCAATCAGCCCCAGCATTTT. Its translation is CASGTGGLNQPQHF.

This clone appeared a few times. The chain links TRBV18 to TRBJ2-7, with D possibly matching TRBD2 (5 bases). The V and J ends lost 3 bases and 7 bases respectively, with 22 bases between them. The CDR3 consists of 16 residues. In germline, CDR1 is KGHSH, CDR2 LQKENI. DNA of the CDR3: TGTGCCAGCTCACCCCCCCCAATGGACCCACGGGGAGAGCAGTACTTC. It specifies CASSPPPMDPRGEQYF. Full variable domain (outside the CDR3, taken from reference TRBV18 and TRBJ2-7): NAGVMQNPRHLVRRRGQEARLRCSPMKGHSHVYWYRQLPEEGLKFMVYLQKENIIDESGMPKERFSAEFPKEGPSILRIQQVVRGDSAAYFCASSPPPMDPRGEQYFGPGTRLTVT.

This chain links TRBV7-3 with TRBJ2-1, with 7 bases matching TRBD2. J was trimmed by 7 bases and V by 2 bases; bases with no gene match: 11. The V gene's germline CDR1 is SGHTA and CDR2 FQGTGA. This CDR3 is 16 amino acids long. CDR3 DNA: TGTGCCAGCAGCTTAGGGTCTAGCGGAGCGGGGAATGAGCAGTTCTTC. Protein product: CASSLGSSGAGNEQFF.

V usage is TRBV28 and J usage is TRBJ2-7; D is possibly TRBD1 or TRBD2 (5 bases each). This CDR3 is 13 amino acids long. Germline V gives CDR1 MDHEN, CDR2 SYDVKM. Trimming removed 2 bases at V and 7 bases at J, with 12 bases between. DNA of the CDR3: TGTGCCAGCAGTTTACGGGGCCCTGGGGAGCAGTACTTC. Amino acids: CASSLRGPGEQYF. Full variable domain (remainder filled in from reference TRBV28 and TRBJ2-7): DVKVTQSSRYLVKRTGEKVFLECVQDMDHENMFWYRQDPGLGLRLIYFSYDVKMKEKGDIPEGYSVSREKKERFSLILESASTNQTSMYLCASSLRGPGEQYFGPGTRLTVT.

The V call is TRBV7-2, the J call TRBJ2-5; no clear D gene. V was cut by 0 bases and J by 2 bases, with 10 bases left in between. The CDR3 is 15 residues long. Germline V gene data show CDR1 as SGHTA and CDR2 as FQGNSA. CDR3 amino acids: CASSLAGWGQETQYF. DNA of the CDR3: TGTGCCAGCAGCTTAGCGGGATGGGGACAAGAGACCCAGTACTTC.

The chain links TRBV11-2 to TRBJ2-7; D call uncertain. This CDR3 region has 16 residues. Germline V gene sequence: CDR1 SGHAT, CDR2 FQNNGV. Between the trimmed V and J ends, which lost 0 bases and 0 bases, there was a span of 12 bases. CDR3 sequence (DNA): TGTGCCAGCAGCTTAGATCGGCAAGGGATCTCCTACGAGCAGTACTTC. It codes for CASSLDRQGISYEQYF.

To note about this clone: A clone one base away is much larger, so this may be a read error. The chain carries TRBV5-1 and TRBJ2-3; 13 bases map to TRBD2. CDR1 is SGHRS, CDR2 YFSETQ, per germline. This CDR3 region has 16 residues. The CDR3 coding sequence is TGCGCCGGCAGCCCGAGGACTAGCGGGAGCTCAGATACGCAGTATTTT. It encodes CAGSPRTSGSSDTQYF. The entire variable domain, with the rest obtained from reference TRBV5-1 and TRBJ2-3, is as follows: KAGVTQTPRYLIKTRGQQVTLSCSPISGHRSVSWYQQTPGQGLQFLFEYFSETQRNKGNFPGRFSGRQFSNSRSEMNVSTLELGDSALYLCAGSPRTSGSSDTQYFGPGTRLTVL.

The V gene is TRBV19, the J gene TRBJ1-5; 7 nucleotides match TRBD1. J gave up 5 bases and V 3 bases, and 7 bases lay outside the gene matches. CDR3 size: 15 residues. Germline V gene sequence: CDR1 LNHDA, CDR2 SQIVND (reference sequence). CDR3: CASSMGRGIDQPQHF. CDR3 bases: TGTGCCAGTAGTATGGGCAGGGGGATCGATCAGCCCCAGCATTTT. Drawing the rest from reference TRBV19 and TRBJ1-5, the complete variable domain is DGGITQSPKYLFRKEGQNVTLSCEQNLNHDAMYWYRQDPGQGLRLIYYSQIVNDFQKGDIAEGYSVSREKKESFPLTVTSAQKNPTAFYLCASSMGRGIDQPQHFGDGTRLSIL.

This clone was observed once. The gene calls are TRBV15 and TRBJ2-7; possible D gene TRBD2, 6 bases. Germline V CDR1 and CDR2: LNHNV, YYDKDF (reference sequence). This CDR3 has 14 residues. The ends were cut back, 1 base at V and 2 bases at J, with 9 bases in the middle. This CDR3 reads CATSRVGTAYEQYF. The CDR3 bases are TGTGCCACCAGCAGAGTTGGGACTGCCTACGAGCAGTACTTC.

The rearrangement uses TRBV19 and TRBJ1-2, with unresolved D. Per the germline V gene, CDR1 is LNHDA and CDR2 is SQIVND (reference sequence). Trimming removed 1 base at V and 5 bases at J, with 14 bases between. The CDR3 sequence is 15 residues long. CDR3 coding DNA: TGTGCCAGTAGTATAGGGGGAGGCACGTCTTATGGCTACACCTTC. Translation gives CASSIGGGTSYGYTF.

The chain uses TRBV6-1 and TRBJ1-3; no clear D. Germline-derived CDR1 and CDR2 are MNHNS and SASEGT. V was clipped by 1 base and J by 4 bases, with 11 bases between them. This CDR3 comprises 15 residues. The CDR3 sequence is CASSEEGHGGNTIYF. The CDR3 DNA is TGTGCCAGCAGTGAAGAAGGGCACGGAGGAAACACCATATATTTT.

V is TRBV11-3 and J is TRBJ2-1; TRBD2 agrees at 8 bases. The V segment lost 5 bases and the J segment 8 bases; nucleotides outside the gene matches: 17. The CDR3 loop spans 17 amino acids. Germline values: CDR1 SGHNT, CDR2 YENEEA. This CDR3 is CASSPRSSSGSGDEQFF. As DNA, the CDR3 is TGTGCCAGCAGCCCCCGCTCAAGCAGCGGGAGTGGCGATGAGCAGTTCTTC.

The CDR3 coding sequence is TGTGCCAGCAGACCACAGGGAAATCAGCCCCAGCATTTT. It encodes CASRPQGNQPQHF. The chain couples TRBV6-5 to TRBJ1-5, with TRBD1 as a possible D gene (6 bases). V lost 6 bases, J lost 4 bases, and 10 bases lay in between. There are 13 residues in the CDR3. The V gene's germline CDR1 is MNHEY and CDR2 SVGAGI.

In its sample, this clone was seen once. The chain has TRBV2 and TRBJ1-4, with TRBD1 matching over 7 bases. The CDR3 length is 13 residues. J lost 7 bases, V lost 4 bases, and 3 bases had no gene match. Germline values: CDR1 SNHLY, CDR2 FYNNEI. CDR3 loop: CASSGQGGEKLFF. DNA of the CDR3: TGTGCCAGCAGTGGACAGGGCGGTGAAAAACTGTTTTTT.

This clone appeared once. The chain employs TRBV28 and TRBJ1-3; D is unclear. The germline V and J ends were trimmed by 5 bases and 2 bases, with 16 bases remaining between them. This CDR3 spans 16 amino acids. Germline assignment: CDR1 MDHEN and CDR2 SYDVKM. CDR3 sequence reads: CASSPPGGTAGNTIYF. The CDR3 DNA reads as TGTGCCAGCAGTCCCCCAGGAGGCACTGCTGGAAACACCATATATTTT. Looking up the rest from reference TRBV28 and TRBJ1-3 gives the full variable domain: DVKVTQSSRYLVKRTGEKVFLECVQDMDHENMFWYRQDPGLGLRLIYFSYDVKMKEKGDIPEGYSVSREKKERFSLILESASTNQTSMYLCASSPPGGTAGNTIYFGEGSWLTVV.

This chain uses TRBV18 with TRBJ1-1, with 10 bases identical to TRBD1. Germline lookup yields CDR1 KGHSH and CDR2 LQKENI. Unmatched junction bases numbered 12, after V lost 1 base and J lost 10 bases. The CDR3 extends over 16 amino acids. The CDR3 DNA is TGTGCCAGCTCACCACTGACGACCCGGGACAGGGGACGAGCTTTCTTT. It codes for CASSPLTTRDRGRAFF.

The chain combines TRBV10-1 with TRBJ2-1; 13 nucleotides match TRBD2. The CDR3 runs to 16 residues. CDR1 and CDR2 from the germline V gene are WNHNN and SYGVQD (reference sequence). V lost 0 bases and J lost 9; bases outside the gene matches: 5. The chain's CDR3 is CASSESRTSGSFEQFF. The CDR3 bases are TGCGCCAGCAGTGAGTCCCGGACTAGCGGGAGTTTTGAGCAGTTCTTC.

The rearrangement links TRBV4-2 to TRBJ2-5, with D possibly being TRBD2 (7 bases). The CDR3 is made up of 16 amino acids. V was pared by 4 bases and J by 0 bases, with 15 bases between. CDR1 is LGHNA and CDR2 is YNFKEQ in the germline V gene. CDR3 DNA sequence: TGTGCCAGCAGCCCGAACGGGGGGCCGGACCAAGAGACCCAGTACTTC. Residues: CASSPNGGPDQETQYF.

This chain connects TRBV9 to TRBJ2-3, with TRBD2 matching 12 bases. V lost 2 bases and J lost 0; bases outside the gene matches: 16. This CDR3 is 21 amino acids long. Germline lookup yields CDR1 SGDLS and CDR2 YYNGEE. The DNA for the CDR3 is TGTGCCAGCAGCGTTTCTTCTCCTAGCGGGAGGGCCACCATAAGCACAGATACGCAGTATTTT. It yields the protein CASSVSSPSGRATISTDTQYF.

This clone showed up just a few times. The CDR3 protein is CASNIGGTGELFF. The CDR3 DNA reads as TGTGCCAGCAACATAGGGGGCACCGGGGAGCTGTTTTTT. The rearrangement links TRBV7-8 to TRBJ2-2; perhaps TRBD1 as D (6 bases). From germline, CDR1 is SGHVS and CDR2 FQNEAQ. V lost 7 bases to trimming and J lost 4 bases, with 10 bases between them. CDR3 length equals 13 residues.

This clone occurred once. The chain couples TRBV10-3 to TRBJ2-3; 7 nucleotides line up with TRBD2. The J segment lost 4 bases and the V segment lost 7 bases, leaving 5 bases of the junction unmatched. This CDR3 region has 13 residues. The germline V gene has CDR1 ENHRY and CDR2 SYGVKD. This CDR3 is CAIKTSVADTQYF. The CDR3 DNA reads as TGTGCCATCAAAACTAGCGTTGCAGATACGCAGTATTTT.

This clone was seen only once. V usage is TRBV28 and J usage is TRBJ2-7; D not resolved. The CDR3 is 12 amino acids. V lost 6 bases, J lost 5 bases, and 11 bases lay in between. The germline CDR1 and CDR2 sequences are MDHEN and SYDVKM. CDR3: CASRALSDEQYF. CDR3 coding DNA: TGTGCCAGCAGGGCGCTGAGTGACGAGCAGTACTTC.

CDR3: CASSFGHNQETQYF. The CDR3 bases are TGTGCCAGCAGTTTTGGACATAACCAAGAGACCCAGTACTTC. The chain is built from TRBV28 and TRBJ2-5, with D maybe TRBD1 (5 bases). The germline V and J ends were trimmed by 3 bases and 0 bases, with 8 bases remaining between them. There are 14 residues in the CDR3. Germline V CDR1 and CDR2: MDHEN, SYDVKM.

This sequence joins TRBV25-1 and TRBJ2-3; 12 bases match TRBD2. With 7 bases clipped from V and 7 bases from J, the junction kept 6 bases outside the gene matches. The CDR3 spans 14 residues. The germline V gene encodes CDR1 MGHDK and CDR2 SYGVNS. The CDR3 protein is CASTTSGRSHTQYF. CDR3 sequence (DNA): TGTGCCAGCACGACTAGCGGGAGATCACATACGCAGTATTTT.

As concerns this clone: A far larger clone is off by one base, so a read error is likely. The chain links TRBV7-9 to TRBJ2-7; D remains unclear. The CDR3 sequence is 11 residues long. Germline CDR1 is SEHNR and CDR2 is FQNEAQ (reference sequence). CDR3 protein: CASSRNYEQHF. CDR3 bases: TGTGCCAGCAGCCGAAACTACGAGCAGCACTTC.

This rearrangement joins TRBV5-6 to TRBJ2-1; 10 nucleotides line up with TRBD1. CDR1 and CDR2 (germline): SGHDT, YYEEEE. V lost 2 bases, J lost 4 bases, and 3 bases stayed unmatched. There are 15 residues in the CDR3. CDR3 protein: CASSFRDRGYNEQFF. In nucleotides, the CDR3 is TGTGCCAGCAGCTTTCGGGACAGGGGATACAATGAGCAGTTCTTC.

This chain connects TRBV11-2 to TRBJ2-2; 16 nucleotides line up with TRBD2. Germline CDR1 and CDR2: SGHAT and FQNNGV. There are 17 residues in the CDR3. V trimming: 5 bases; J trimming: 4 bases; junction bases outside the gene matches: 4. The CDR3 spells CASSKGLAGGPTGELFF. DNA of the CDR3: TGTGCCAGCAGCAAGGGACTAGCGGGAGGGCCCACCGGGGAGCTGTTTTTT.